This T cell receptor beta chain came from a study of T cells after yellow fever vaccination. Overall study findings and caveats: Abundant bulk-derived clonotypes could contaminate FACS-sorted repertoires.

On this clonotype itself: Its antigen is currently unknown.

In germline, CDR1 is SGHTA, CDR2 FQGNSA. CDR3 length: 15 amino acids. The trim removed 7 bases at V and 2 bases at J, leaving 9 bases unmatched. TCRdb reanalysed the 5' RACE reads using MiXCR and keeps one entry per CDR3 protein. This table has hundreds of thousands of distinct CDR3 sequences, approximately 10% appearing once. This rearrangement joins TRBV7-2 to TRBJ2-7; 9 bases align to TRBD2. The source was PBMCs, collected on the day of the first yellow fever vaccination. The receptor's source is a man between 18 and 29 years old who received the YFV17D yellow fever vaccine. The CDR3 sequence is CASTPVGGGAYEQYF. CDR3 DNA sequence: TGTGCCAGCACCCCCGTGGGCGGGGGGGCCTACGAGCAGTACTTC.